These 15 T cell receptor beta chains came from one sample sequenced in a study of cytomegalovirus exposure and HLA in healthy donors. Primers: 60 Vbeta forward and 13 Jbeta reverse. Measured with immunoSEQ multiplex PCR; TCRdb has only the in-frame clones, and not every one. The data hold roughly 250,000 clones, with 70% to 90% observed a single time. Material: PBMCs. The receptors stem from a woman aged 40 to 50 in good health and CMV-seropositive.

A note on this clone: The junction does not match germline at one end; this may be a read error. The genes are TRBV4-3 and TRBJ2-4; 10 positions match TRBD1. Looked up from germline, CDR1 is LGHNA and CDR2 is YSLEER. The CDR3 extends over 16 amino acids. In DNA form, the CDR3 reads TGCGCCAGCAGCCAAGATCTTAGGACAGGGGGAAACAGTCAGTACTTC. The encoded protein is CASSQDLRTGGNSQYF.

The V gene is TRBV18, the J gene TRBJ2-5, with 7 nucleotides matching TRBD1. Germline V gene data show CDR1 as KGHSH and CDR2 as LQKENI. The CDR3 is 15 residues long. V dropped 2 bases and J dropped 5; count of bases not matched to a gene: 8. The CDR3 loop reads CASSPEQGWYETQYF. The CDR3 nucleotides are TGTGCCAGCTCACCAGAACAGGGGTGGTATGAGACCCAGTACTTC.

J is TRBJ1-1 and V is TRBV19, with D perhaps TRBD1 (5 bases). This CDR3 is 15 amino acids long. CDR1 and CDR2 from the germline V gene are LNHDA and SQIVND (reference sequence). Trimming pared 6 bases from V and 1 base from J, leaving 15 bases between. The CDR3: CASSSQRQKNTEAFF. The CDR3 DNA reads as TGTGCCAGTAGCAGCCAGAGACAGAAGAACACTGAAGCTTTCTTT.

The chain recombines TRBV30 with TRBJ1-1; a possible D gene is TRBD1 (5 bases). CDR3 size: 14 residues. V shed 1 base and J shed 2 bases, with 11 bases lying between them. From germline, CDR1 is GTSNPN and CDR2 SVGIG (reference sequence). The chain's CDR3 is CAWSGAGPNTEAFF. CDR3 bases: TGTGCCTGGAGTGGCGCGGGGCCCAACACTGAAGCTTTCTTT.

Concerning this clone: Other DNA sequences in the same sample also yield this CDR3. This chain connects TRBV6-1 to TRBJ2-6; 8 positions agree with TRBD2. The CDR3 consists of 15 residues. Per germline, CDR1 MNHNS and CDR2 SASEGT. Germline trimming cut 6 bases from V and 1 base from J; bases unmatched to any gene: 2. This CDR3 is CASRPGGSGANVLTF. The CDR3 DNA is TGTGCCAGCAGGCCGGGGGGGTCTGGGGCCAACGTCCTGACTTTC.

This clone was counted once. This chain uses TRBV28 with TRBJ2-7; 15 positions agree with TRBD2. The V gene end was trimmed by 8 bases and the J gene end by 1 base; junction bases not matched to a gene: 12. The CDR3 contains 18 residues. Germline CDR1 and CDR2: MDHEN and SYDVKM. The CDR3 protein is CASRTRTSGRAGSYEQYF. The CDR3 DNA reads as TGTGCCAGCCGAACTCGGACTAGCGGGAGGGCCGGGTCCTACGAGCAGTACTTC.

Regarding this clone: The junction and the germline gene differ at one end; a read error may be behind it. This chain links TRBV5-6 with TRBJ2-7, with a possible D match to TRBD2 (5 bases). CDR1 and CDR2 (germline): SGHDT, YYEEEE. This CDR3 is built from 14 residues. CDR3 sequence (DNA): TGTGCCAGCAGCTTGGGACTAAACTCCAACGAGCAGTACTTC. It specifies CASSLGLNSNEQYF.

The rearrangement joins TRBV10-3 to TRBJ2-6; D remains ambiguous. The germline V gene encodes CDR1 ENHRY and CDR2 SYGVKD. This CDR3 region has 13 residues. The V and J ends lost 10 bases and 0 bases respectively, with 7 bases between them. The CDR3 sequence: CATFPSGANVLTF. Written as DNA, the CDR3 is TGTGCCACGTTCCCCTCTGGGGCCAACGTCCTGACTTTC.

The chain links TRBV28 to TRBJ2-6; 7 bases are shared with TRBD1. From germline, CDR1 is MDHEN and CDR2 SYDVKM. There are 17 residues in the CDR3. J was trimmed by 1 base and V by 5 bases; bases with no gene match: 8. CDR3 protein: CASSQTGLGSGANVLTF. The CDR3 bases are TGTGCCAGCAGTCAGACAGGGTTGGGTTCTGGGGCCAACGTCCTGACTTTC. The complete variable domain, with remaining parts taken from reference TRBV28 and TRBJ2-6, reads DVKVTQSSRYLVKRTGEKVFLECVQDMDHENMFWYRQDPGLGLRLIYFSYDVKMKEKGDIPEGYSVSREKKERFSLILESASTNQTSMYLCASSQTGLGSGANVLTFGAGSRLTVL.

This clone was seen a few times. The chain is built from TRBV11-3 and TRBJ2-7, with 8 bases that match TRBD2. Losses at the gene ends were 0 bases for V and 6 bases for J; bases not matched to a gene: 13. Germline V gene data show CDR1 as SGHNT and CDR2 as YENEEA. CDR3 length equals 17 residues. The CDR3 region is CASSLDPGGTRVGEQYF. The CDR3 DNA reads TGTGCCAGCAGCTTAGACCCGGGAGGGACAAGAGTTGGCGAGCAGTACTTC.

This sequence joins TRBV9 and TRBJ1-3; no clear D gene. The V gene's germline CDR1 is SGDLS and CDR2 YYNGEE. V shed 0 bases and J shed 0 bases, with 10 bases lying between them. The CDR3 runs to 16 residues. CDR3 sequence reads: CASSVGPGHSGNTIYF. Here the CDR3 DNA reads TGTGCCAGCAGCGTAGGTCCGGGTCACTCTGGAAACACCATATATTTT.

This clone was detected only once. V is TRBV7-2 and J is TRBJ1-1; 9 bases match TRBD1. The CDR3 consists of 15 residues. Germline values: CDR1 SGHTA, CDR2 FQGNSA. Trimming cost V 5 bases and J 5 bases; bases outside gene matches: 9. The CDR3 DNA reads TGTGCCAGCAGCGCCTTACAGGGGGCAAGAACTGAAGCTTTCTTT. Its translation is CASSALQGARTEAFF.

The CDR3 region has the DNA TGCGCCAGCAGCCTTAGCCTAGCGGCCGGTCACCCCTACGAGCAGTACTTC. It translates to CASSLSLAAGHPYEQYF. The genes are TRBV4-1 and TRBJ2-7; 7 nucleotides agree with TRBD2. The trim removed 4 bases at V and 2 bases at J, leaving 14 bases unmatched. CDR1 is MGHRA and CDR2 is YSYEKL in the germline V gene. The CDR3 sequence is 17 residues long.

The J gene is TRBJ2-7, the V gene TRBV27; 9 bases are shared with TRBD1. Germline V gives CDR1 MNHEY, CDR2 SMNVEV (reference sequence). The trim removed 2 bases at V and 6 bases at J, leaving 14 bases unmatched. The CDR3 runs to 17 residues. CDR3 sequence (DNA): TGTGCCAGCAGTTTAAAGGGACAGGGAACCTCCTCGGGCGAGCAGTACTTC. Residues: CASSLKGQGTSSGEQYF.

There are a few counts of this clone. The CDR3 DNA reads TGTGCCAGCAGCCGGACACCTTCCTACGAGCAGTACTTC. As protein: CASSRTPSYEQYF. J is TRBJ2-7 and V is TRBV28; tentatively, D is TRBD1 (5 bases). The length of the CDR3 is 13 residues. Trimming removed 6 bases at V and 1 base at J, with 10 bases between. Germline CDR1 and CDR2: MDHEN and SYDVKM.